Sequencing of this T cell receptor beta chain was carried out in a study of CD8 T cells in Susac syndrome. Random hexamers were used to reverse transcribe roughly 0.45 to 1 ug of RNA. Via MiXCR, TCRdb re-called the immunoSEQ multiplex PCR reads, giving one row per CDR3 protein. Here the sample spans about 110,000 distinct CDR3 sequences, around 97% being singletons. TEMRA cells were FACS-enriched and CD8+ and CD4+ T cells negatively isolated. With 6 bases removed from V and 1 base from J, the gap between germline ends came to 15 bases. This CDR3 contains 15 residues. Sequencing was carried out using CD4+ T cells from PBMCs. The origin of this receptor is a human donor in good health. The chain carries TRBV12-3 or TRBV12-4 and TRBJ1-2; D might be TRBD1 (5 bases). The CDR3 reads CASSGGWGVNYGYTF. The CDR3 DNA follows: TGTGCCAGCAGCGGGGGGTGGGGCGTTAACTATGGCTACACCTTC.